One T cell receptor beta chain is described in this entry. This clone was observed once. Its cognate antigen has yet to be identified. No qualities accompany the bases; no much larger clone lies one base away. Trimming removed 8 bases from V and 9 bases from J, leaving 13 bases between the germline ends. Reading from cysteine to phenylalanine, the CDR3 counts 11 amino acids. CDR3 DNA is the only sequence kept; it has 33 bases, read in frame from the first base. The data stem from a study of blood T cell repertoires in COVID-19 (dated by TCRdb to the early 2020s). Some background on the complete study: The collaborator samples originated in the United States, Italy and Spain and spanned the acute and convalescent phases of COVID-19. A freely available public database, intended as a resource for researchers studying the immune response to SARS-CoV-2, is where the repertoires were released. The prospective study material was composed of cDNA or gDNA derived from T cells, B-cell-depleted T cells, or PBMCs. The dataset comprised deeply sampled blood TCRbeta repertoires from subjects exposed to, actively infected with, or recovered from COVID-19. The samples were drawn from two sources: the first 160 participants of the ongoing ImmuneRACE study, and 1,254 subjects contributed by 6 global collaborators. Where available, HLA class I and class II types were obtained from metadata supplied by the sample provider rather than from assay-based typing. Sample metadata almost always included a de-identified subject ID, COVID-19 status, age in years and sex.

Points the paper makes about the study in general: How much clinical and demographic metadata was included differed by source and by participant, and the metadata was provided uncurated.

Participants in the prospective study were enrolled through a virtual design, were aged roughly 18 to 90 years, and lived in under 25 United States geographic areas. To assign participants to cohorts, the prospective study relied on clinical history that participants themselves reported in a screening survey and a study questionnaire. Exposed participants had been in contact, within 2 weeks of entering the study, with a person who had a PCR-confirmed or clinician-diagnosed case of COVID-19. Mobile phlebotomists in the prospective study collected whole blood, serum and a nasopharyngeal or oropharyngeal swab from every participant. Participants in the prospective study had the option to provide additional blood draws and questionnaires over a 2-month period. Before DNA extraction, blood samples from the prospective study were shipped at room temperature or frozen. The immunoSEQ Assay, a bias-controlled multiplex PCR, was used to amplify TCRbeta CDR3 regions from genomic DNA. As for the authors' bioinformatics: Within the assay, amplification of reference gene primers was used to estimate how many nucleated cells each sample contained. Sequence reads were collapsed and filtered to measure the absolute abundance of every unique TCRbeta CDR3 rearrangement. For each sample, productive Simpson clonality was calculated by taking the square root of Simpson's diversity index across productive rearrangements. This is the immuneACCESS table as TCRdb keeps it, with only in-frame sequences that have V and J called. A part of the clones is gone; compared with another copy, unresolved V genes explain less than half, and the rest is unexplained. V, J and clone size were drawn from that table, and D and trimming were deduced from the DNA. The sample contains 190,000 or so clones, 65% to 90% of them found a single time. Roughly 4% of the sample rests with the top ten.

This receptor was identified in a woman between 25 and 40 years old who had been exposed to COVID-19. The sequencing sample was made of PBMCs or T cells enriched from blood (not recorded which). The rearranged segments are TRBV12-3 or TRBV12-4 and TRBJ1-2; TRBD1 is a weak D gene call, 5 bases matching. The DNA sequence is TGTGCCAGCGGGGGGGGATCCCGCTACACCTTC. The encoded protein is CASGGGSRYTF.